This T cell receptor (beta chain) was observed in a study of shared clonotypes between healthy human individuals. Turning to the study itself: For every donor, three CD4 naive, three CD4 memory, two CD8 naive and one CD8 memory plates were used.

This CDR3 spans 15 amino acids. V was shortened by 4 bases and J by 3 bases, with 17 bases between the two germline ends. Germline V gene sequence: CDR1 SGHDT, CDR2 YYEEEE. Tens of thousands of T cell genomes (approximately 0.2 ug DNA) went into each sorted-subset replicate. Profiling relied on immunoSEQ multiplex PCR, and the TCRdb table lists in-frame clones only, not all of them. The profile shows some 2 million clones, about 95% of them singletons. Positively selected for CCR7, the CD45RO-negative cells used as naive CD8 cells excluded terminally differentiated effector memory CD45RA+ cells. The J gene is TRBJ2-7, the V gene TRBV5-6; no firm D call. This sequence originates from a man aged 18 to 30 in good health. Specimen: naive CD8+ T cells sorted from blood. For the CDR3, the DNA is TGTGCCAGCAGCGGGATGGATTGGGGAAACTACGAGCAGTACTTC. This codes for CASSGMDWGNYEQYF.